This TCR beta chain is drawn from a study of T cells in Graves' hyperthyroidism and ophthalmopathy. General study results and limits: Model output signaled ophthalmopathy a median 6.5 months ahead of onset.

RNA transcripts served as the template for amplifying TCR beta CDR3 regions. The HTBI primer set drove a first-round RT-PCR of the TCR CDR3. TCRdb recomputed calls from the multiplex PCR reads with MiXCR, one row per CDR3 protein. The profile shows around 600,000 distinct CDR3 sequences, approximately 14% of them singletons. This clonotype was counted ten times or more. Its matching antigen is unknown. Uncontrolled infections, other autoimmune diseases, pregnancy or lactation led to exclusion of patients. Fresh peripheral blood, approximately 10 ml, was the source of the PBMCs. The TCR was taken from a woman between 45 and 65 years old with Graves' ophthalmopathy. Sample: blood.

For the CDR3, the DNA is TGTGCCAGCAGTGACGAGGGGGCTCAGCCCCAGCATTTT. Protein product: CASSDEGAQPQHF. The chain carries TRBV2 and TRBJ1-5; the match to TRBD1 covers 7 bases. The V and J ends lost 3 bases and 6 bases, in that order; junction bases with no gene match: 2. This CDR3 comprises 13 residues. From germline, CDR1 is SNHLY and CDR2 FYNNEI.